These T cell receptor beta chains were read from a single sample in a study of blood T cell repertoires in COVID-19. TCRdb's table, derived via immunoSEQ multiplex PCR, lists solely in-frame clones and lacks some. Among approximately 490,000 clones listed, approximately 90% were seen once. Sequenced sample: PBMCs or T cells enriched from blood (not recorded which). The receptors derive from an older woman who had recovered from COVID-19. The CDR3 runs from the conserved cysteine through the conserved F or W. Each record gives: J gene, V gene, CDR3 protein.

>TRBJ1-1|TRBV27
CASSLGSKNTEAFF
>TRBJ1-2|TRBV27
CASSTPSTGGGYTF
>TRBJ1-2|TRBV7-9
CASSLDRGYGYTF
>TRBJ2-1|TRBV6-1
CASSESRTGQQFF
>TRBJ2-3|TRBV24-1
CATAGSTDTQYF
>TRBJ1-1|TRBV19
CASSIRLDSAEAFF
>TRBJ2-1|TRBV5-6
CASSSDRPRNEQFF
>TRBJ1-4|TRBV5-1
CASSPQGASEKLFF
>TRBJ2-3|TRBV11-3
CASSSFLDRRASTDTQYF
>TRBJ2-5|TRBV2
CASSIRGGQETQYF
>TRBJ2-1|TRBV3-1/TRBV3-2
CASSQGRGSPANEQFF
>TRBJ2-6|TRBV9
CASSALRQAHSGANVLTF
>TRBJ2-7|TRBV4-1
CASSLRGQGASYEQYF
>TRBJ2-7|TRBV9
CASSASGGAYEQYF
>TRBJ1-2|TRBV19
CASSIPQGGYGYTF
>TRBJ2-3|TRBV12-3/TRBV12-4
CASSPPSADTQYF
>TRBJ2-7|TRBV5-4
CASSFGGNEQYF
>TRBJ2-5|TRBV18
CASSPPGQGKETQYF
>TRBJ2-7|TRBV12-3/TRBV12-4
CASSLKGGYEQYF
>TRBJ2-3|TRBV9
CASSGTPGDTQYF
>TRBJ2-7|TRBV7-9
CASSLGLGGVFCF
>TRBJ2-3|TRBV3-1/TRBV3-2
CASSQDVGGPTDTQYF
>TRBJ2-1|TRBV5-1
CASSLRGARDRNEQFF
>TRBJ2-3|TRBV3-1/TRBV3-2
CASSLSDTQYF
>TRBJ1-3|TRBV2
CASSVGRGMGNTIYF
>TRBJ1-4|TRBV6-1
CASSEKVHRQNEKLFF
>TRBJ1-1|TRBV28
CASRPGTGAARNTEAFF
>TRBJ2-7|TRBV7-9
CASSPRLLGQSYEQYF
>TRBJ2-3|TRBV10-2
CASSGRAGGIDTQYF
>TRBJ2-3|TRBV9
CASSVDEAGPTDTQYF
>TRBJ1-1|TRBV14
CASSLGQVMNTEAFF
>TRBJ2-2|TRBV11-3
CASSPTPSNTGELFF
>TRBJ1-1|TRBV7-9
CASSEGVTEAFF
>TRBJ2-7|TRBV5-1
CASSLVPGYEQYF
>TRBJ2-1|TRBV3-1/TRBV3-2
CASSRSGGYNEQFF
>TRBJ2-1|TRBV28
CASSARKSSYNEQFF
>TRBJ2-3|TRBV6-1
CASSERQRGTDTQYF
>TRBJ1-1|TRBV2
CARTDGLNTEAFF
>TRBJ1-3|TRBV5-1
CASSLESSGNTIYF
>TRBJ1-2|TRBV24-1
CATSATTKGGYTF
>TRBJ1-3|TRBV4-1
CASSQDQSGGSGNTIYF
>TRBJ1-6|TRBV2
CAAGGSSYNSPLHF
>TRBJ1-5|TRBV6-5
CASSGSGNQPQHF
>TRBJ1-3|TRBV7-9
CASSLLGQGNTIYF
>TRBJ1-1|TRBV27
CASSPPGGRNTEAFF
>TRBJ2-3|TRBV19
CASSAGNRDIGGPGTQYF
>TRBJ1-5|TRBV11-2
CASSSLSYQPQHF
>TRBJ1-2|TRBV11-2
CASSSVRKDRGRGYGYTF
>TRBJ1-3|TRBV10-3
CAIKATGEGNTIYF
>TRBJ1-3|TRBV18
CASSPRDRVSGNTIYF
>TRBJ1-4|TRBV19
CASSTDRVNEKLFF
>TRBJ1-2|TRBV3-1/TRBV3-2
CASSQDEQAYGYTF
>TRBJ2-2|TRBV6-5
CASPGLYRDTGELFF
>TRBJ2-2|TRBV18
CASSPTGSTGELFF
>TRBJ2-2|TRBV5-1
CASSLYAEGTGELFF
>TRBJ1-5|TRBV15
CATSRDRTGYSNQPQHF
>TRBJ1-1|TRBV27
CASSNRDTGGTEAFF